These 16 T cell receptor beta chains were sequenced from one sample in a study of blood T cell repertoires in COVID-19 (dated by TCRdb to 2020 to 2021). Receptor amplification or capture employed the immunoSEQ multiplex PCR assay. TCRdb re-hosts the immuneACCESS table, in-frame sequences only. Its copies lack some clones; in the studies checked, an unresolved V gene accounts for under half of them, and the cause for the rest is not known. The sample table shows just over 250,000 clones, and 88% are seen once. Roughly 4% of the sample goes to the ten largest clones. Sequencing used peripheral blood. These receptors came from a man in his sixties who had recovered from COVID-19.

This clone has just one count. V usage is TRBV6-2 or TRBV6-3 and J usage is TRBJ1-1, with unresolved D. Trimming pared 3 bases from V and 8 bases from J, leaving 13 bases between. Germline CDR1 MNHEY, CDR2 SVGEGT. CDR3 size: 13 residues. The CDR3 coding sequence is TGTGCCAGCAGTTATATGCTAACAGCCGAAGCTTTCTTT. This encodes CASSYMLTAEAFF.

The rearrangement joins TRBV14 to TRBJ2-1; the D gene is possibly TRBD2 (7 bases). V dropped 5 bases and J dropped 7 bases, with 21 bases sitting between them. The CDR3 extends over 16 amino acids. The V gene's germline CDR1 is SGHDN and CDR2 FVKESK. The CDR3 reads CASSAIAGARANEQFF. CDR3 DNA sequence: TGTGCCAGCAGCGCCATTGCGGGGGCCAGAGCGAATGAGCAGTTCTTC.

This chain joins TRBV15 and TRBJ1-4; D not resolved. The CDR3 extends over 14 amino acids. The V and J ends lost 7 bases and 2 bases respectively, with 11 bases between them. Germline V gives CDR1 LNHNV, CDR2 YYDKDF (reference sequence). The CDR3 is CATIRSYTNEKLFF. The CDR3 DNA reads TGTGCCACCATTCGTAGCTATACTAATGAAAAACTGTTTTTT. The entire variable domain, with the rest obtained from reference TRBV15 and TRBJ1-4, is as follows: DAMVIQNPRYQVTQFGKPVTLSCSQTLNHNVMYWYQQKSSQAPKLLFHYYDKDFNNEADTPDNFQSRRPNTSFCFLDIRSPGLGDTAMYLCATIRSYTNEKLFFGSGTQLSVL.

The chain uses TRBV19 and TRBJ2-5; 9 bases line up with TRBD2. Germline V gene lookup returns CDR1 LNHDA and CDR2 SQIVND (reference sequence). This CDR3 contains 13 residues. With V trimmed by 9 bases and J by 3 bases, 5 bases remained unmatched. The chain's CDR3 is CASTGTSKETQYF. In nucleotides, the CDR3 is TGTGCCAGCACCGGGACTAGCAAAGAGACCCAGTACTTC.

CDR3 coding DNA: TGTGCCAGCAGCGAATGGACAGGGGGCGAAACCGGGGAGCTGTTTTTT. Translation: CASSEWTGGETGELFF. The V call is TRBV21-1, the J call TRBJ2-2; the table gives TRBD1 as D, unverified against the DNA. TRBV21-1 is shown as a pseudogene. The CDR3 has 16 residues.

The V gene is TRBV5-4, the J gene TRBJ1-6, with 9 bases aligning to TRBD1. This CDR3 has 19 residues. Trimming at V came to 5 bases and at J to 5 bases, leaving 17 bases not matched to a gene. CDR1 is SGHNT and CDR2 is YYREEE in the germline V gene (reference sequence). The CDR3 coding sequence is TGTGCCAGCAGTCCCGGGACAGGGAGAACGGAAGAAGATAATTCACCCCTCCACTTT. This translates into CASSPGTGRTEEDNSPLHF.

DNA of the CDR3: TGTGCCAGCAGACATGAGGGACTAACATCCAATGAGCAGTTCTTC. Its translation: CASRHEGLTSNEQFF. V and J are TRBV7-2 and TRBJ2-1, with TRBD2 matching over 7 bases. The CDR3 has 15 amino acids. The V gene end was trimmed by 6 bases and the J gene end by 6 bases; junction bases not matched to a gene: 11. Per germline, CDR1 SGHTA and CDR2 FQGNSA.

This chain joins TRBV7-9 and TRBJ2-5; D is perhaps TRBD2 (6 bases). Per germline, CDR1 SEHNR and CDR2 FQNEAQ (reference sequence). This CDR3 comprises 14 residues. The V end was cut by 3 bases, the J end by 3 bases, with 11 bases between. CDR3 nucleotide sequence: TGTGCCAGCAGCTTGAAGGGCGGGAAAGAGACCCAGTACTTC. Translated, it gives CASSLKGGKETQYF.

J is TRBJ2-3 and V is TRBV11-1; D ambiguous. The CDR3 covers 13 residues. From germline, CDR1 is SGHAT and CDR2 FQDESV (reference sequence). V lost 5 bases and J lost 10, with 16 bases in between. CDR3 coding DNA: TGTGCCAGCAGCGAAGGCGCAGGCAGAGCGCAGTATTTT. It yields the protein CASSEGAGRAQYF. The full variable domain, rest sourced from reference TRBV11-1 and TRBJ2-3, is EAEVAQSPRYKITEKSQAVAFWCDPISGHATLYWYRQILGQGPELLVQFQDESVVDDSQLPKDRFSAERLKGVDSTLKIQPAELGDSAMYLCASSEGAGRAQYFGPGTRLTVL.

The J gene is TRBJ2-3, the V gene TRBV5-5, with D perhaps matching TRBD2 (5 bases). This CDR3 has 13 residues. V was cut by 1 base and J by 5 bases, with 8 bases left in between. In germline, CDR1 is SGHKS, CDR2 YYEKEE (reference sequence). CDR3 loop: CASSLSAGDTQYF. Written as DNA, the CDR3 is TGTGCCAGCAGCTTGAGTGCGGGAGATACGCAGTATTTT.

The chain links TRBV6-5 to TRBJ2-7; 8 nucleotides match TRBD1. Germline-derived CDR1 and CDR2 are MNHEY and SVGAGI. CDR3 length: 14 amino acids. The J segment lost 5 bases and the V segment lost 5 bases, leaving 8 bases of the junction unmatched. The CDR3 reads CASSHPTGAHEQYF. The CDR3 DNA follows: TGTGCCAGCAGTCACCCGACAGGGGCCCACGAGCAGTACTTC.

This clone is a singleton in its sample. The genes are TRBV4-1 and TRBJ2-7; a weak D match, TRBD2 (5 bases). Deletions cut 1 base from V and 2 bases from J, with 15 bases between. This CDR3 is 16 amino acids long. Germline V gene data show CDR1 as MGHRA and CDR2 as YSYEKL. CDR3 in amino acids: CASSQVAANGAYEQYF. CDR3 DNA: TGCGCCAGCAGCCAAGTGGCCGCCAACGGGGCCTACGAGCAGTACTTC.

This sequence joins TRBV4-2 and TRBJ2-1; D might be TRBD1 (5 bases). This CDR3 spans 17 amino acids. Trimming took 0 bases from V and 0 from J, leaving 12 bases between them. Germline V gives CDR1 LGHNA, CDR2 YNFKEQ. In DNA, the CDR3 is TGTGCCAGCAGCCAAGATCTAAGTACAGGCTCCTACAATGAGCAGTTCTTC. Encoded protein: CASSQDLSTGSYNEQFF.

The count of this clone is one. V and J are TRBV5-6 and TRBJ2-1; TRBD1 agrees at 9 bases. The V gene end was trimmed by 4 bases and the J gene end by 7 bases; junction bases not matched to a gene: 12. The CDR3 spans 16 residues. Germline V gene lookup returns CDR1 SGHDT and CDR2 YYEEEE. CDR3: CASSPPGQGVFNEQFF. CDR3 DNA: TGTGCCAGCAGCCCCCCGGGACAGGGTGTCTTTAATGAGCAGTTCTTC.

CDR3 sequence reads: CASTPSAGVEQYF. CDR3 sequence (DNA): TGTGCCAGCACTCCTTCAGCAGGGGTTGAGCAGTACTTC. J is TRBJ2-7 and V is TRBV6-6; D may be TRBD1 (6 bases). Trimming stripped 7 bases from V and 7 bases from J, with 17 bases between. This CDR3 has 13 amino acids. The germline CDR1 and CDR2 sequences are MNHNY and SVGAGI (reference sequence).

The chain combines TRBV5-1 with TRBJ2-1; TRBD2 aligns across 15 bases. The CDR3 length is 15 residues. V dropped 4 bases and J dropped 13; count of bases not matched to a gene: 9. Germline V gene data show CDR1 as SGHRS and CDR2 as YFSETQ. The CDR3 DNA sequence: TGCGCCAGCAGCCCACGGACTAGCGGGGGGGCTAAACAGTTCTTC. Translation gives CASSPRTSGGAKQFF.